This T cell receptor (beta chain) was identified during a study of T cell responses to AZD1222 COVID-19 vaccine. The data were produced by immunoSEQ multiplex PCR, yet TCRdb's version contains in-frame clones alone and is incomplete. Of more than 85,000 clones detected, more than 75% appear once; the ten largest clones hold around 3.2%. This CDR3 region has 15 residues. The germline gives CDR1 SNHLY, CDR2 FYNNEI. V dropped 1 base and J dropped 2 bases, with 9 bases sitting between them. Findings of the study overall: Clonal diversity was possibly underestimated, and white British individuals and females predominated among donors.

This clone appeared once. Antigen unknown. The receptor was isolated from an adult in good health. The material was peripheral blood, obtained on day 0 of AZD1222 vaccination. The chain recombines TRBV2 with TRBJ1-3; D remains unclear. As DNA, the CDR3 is TGTGCCAGCAGTGAAGGCTTGCAGGCTGGAAACACCATATATTTT. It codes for CASSEGLQAGNTIYF.